These T cell receptor beta chains were read from a single sample in a study of vaccination effects on CD4 cells after COVID-19. No antigens are known for them. Assay: immunoSEQ multiplex PCR; the TCRdb copy retains only in-frame clones and omits some. The data show 25,000 to 35,000 clones, 55% to 75% seen once. The material was CD4+ T cells from PBMCs cultured with HCoV-229E spike peptides, obtained before COVID-19 vaccination. Every receptor here comes from a human donor who received a COVID-19 vaccine. Each CDR3 is given with its conserved first and last residue. A D gene is named only where the DNA matches it firmly. A clone size is listed for some rows: how often the clone was seen (once, few, many), or a class if it is expanded.

J gene: TRBJ1-6; V gene: TRBV5-4; D gene: -; CDR3 length: 14; clone size: -; CDR3 DNA: TGTGCCAGCAGCTTGCCAGGGGTGAATTCACCCCTCCACTTT; CDR3 protein: CASSLPGVNSPLHF
J gene: TRBJ2-3; V gene: TRBV19; D gene: TRBD2; CDR3 length: 14; clone size: -; CDR3 DNA: TGTGCCAGTACTCAAGGGACTAGCGGAGATACGCAGTATTTT; CDR3 protein: CASTQGTSGDTQYF
J gene: TRBJ1-1; V gene: TRBV29-1; D gene: TRBD1; CDR3 length: 14; clone size: -; CDR3 DNA: TGCAGCGTTGAACCGACAGGGATGAACACTGAAGCTTTCTTT; CDR3 protein: CSVEPTGMNTEAFF
J gene: TRBJ2-7; V gene: TRBV7-6; D gene: TRBD2; CDR3 length: 16; clone size: -; CDR3 DNA: TGTGCCAGCAGCTTATCCGCGGGAGCCCTCGCTCATGAGCAGTACTTC; CDR3 protein: CASSLSAGALAHEQYF
J gene: TRBJ2-1; V gene: TRBV18; D gene: TRBD1; CDR3 length: 17; clone size: -; CDR3 DNA: TGTGCCAGCTCACCTTTCTCCGGGACAGGGGTCTTCAATGAGCAGTTCTTC; CDR3 protein: CASSPFSGTGVFNEQFF
J gene: TRBJ1-6; V gene: TRBV7-9; D gene: -; CDR3 length: 16; clone size: -; CDR3 DNA: TGTGCCAGCAGCATCGGGACCCGGAGCTATAATTCACCCCTCCACTTT; CDR3 protein: CASSIGTRSYNSPLHF
J gene: TRBJ2-6; V gene: TRBV6-4; D gene: TRBD2; CDR3 length: 17; clone size: -; CDR3 DNA: TGTGCCAGCACCTTTGCGGGAGCAGAATCTGGGGCCAACGTCCTGACTTTC; CDR3 protein: CASTFAGAESGANVLTF
J gene: TRBJ1-2; V gene: TRBV19; D gene: TRBD1; CDR3 length: 15; clone size: -; CDR3 DNA: TGTGCCAGTAGTATAGCAGCAGGGGGTACCTATGGCTACACCTTC; CDR3 protein: CASSIAAGGTYGYTF
J gene: TRBJ1-6; V gene: TRBV6-2/TRBV6-3; D gene: TRBD1; CDR3 length: 14; clone size: -; CDR3 DNA: TGTGCCAGCAGTTACCTCAGGGGGCAATCACCCCTCCACTTT; CDR3 protein: CASSYLRGQSPLHF
J gene: TRBJ2-5; V gene: TRBV5-4; D gene: TRBD2; CDR3 length: 16; clone size: -; CDR3 DNA: TGTGCCAGCAGCTTGGAACTAGCGGGAGGGAAAGAGACCCAGTACTTC; CDR3 protein: CASSLELAGGKETQYF
J gene: TRBJ2-6; V gene: TRBV18; D gene: -; CDR3 length: 15; clone size: -; CDR3 DNA: TGTGCCAGCTCACCACCTTTCTCTGGGGCCAACGTCCTGACTTTC; CDR3 protein: CASSPPFSGANVLTF
J gene: TRBJ1-3; V gene: TRBV18; D gene: -; CDR3 length: 15; clone size: -; CDR3 DNA: TGTGCCAGCTCATTCGACATGTCCTCTGGAAACACCATATATTTT; CDR3 protein: CASSFDMSSGNTIYF
J gene: TRBJ2-3; V gene: TRBV9; D gene: -; CDR3 length: 14; clone size: -; CDR3 DNA: TGTGCCAGCAGTCGGGACGGTAACACAGATACGCAGTATTTT; CDR3 protein: CASSRDGNTDTQYF
J gene: TRBJ2-1; V gene: TRBV5-1; D gene: TRBD1; CDR3 length: 15; clone size: -; CDR3 DNA: TGCGCCAGCAGCTTGTGGGGACAGGGGGGAAATGAGCAGTTCTTC; CDR3 protein: CASSLWGQGGNEQFF
J gene: TRBJ2-5; V gene: TRBV7-3; D gene: TRBD2; CDR3 length: 15; clone size: -; CDR3 DNA: TGTGCCAGCAGCTTCAGCGGGGGGGCCGGGGAGACCCAGTACTTC; CDR3 protein: CASSFSGGAGETQYF
J gene: TRBJ1-1; V gene: TRBV29-1; D gene: -; CDR3 length: 10; clone size: few; CDR3 DNA: TGCAGCGGGGGGGTTACTGAAGCTTTCTTT; CDR3 protein: CSGGVTEAFF
J gene: TRBJ2-7; V gene: TRBV5-5; D gene: TRBD2; CDR3 length: 15; clone size: -; CDR3 DNA: TGTGCCAGCAGCTTCGGGGGGTCGGGTACCTACGAGCAGTACTTC; CDR3 protein: CASSFGGSGTYEQYF
J gene: TRBJ2-1; V gene: TRBV10-3; D gene: TRBD2; CDR3 length: 17; clone size: -; CDR3 DNA: TGTGCCATCAGTGAGTCTGACCTAGCGGGGGCTTACAATGAGCAGTTCTTC; CDR3 protein: CAISESDLAGAYNEQFF
J gene: TRBJ1-1; V gene: TRBV10-3; D gene: -; CDR3 length: 14; clone size: -; CDR3 DNA: TGTGCCCCTTATTACCCGGAAGGGGACACTGAAGCTTTCTTT; CDR3 protein: CAPYYPEGDTEAFF
J gene: TRBJ1-2; V gene: TRBV2; D gene: -; CDR3 length: 14; clone size: -; CDR3 DNA: TGTGCCAGCAGTGCGGATGGGCAGGGCTCTGGCTACACCTTC; CDR3 protein: CASSADGQGSGYTF
J gene: TRBJ2-6; V gene: TRBV7-9; D gene: -; CDR3 length: 16; clone size: -; CDR3 DNA: TGTGCCAGCAGCCCCCGTCGGGTGTCTGGGGCCAACGTCCTGACTTTC; CDR3 protein: CASSPRRVSGANVLTF
J gene: TRBJ2-7; V gene: TRBV7-2; D gene: TRBD2; CDR3 length: 13; clone size: -; CDR3 DNA: TGTGCCAGCAGCTTAGTAGGCGGGGGCGAGCAGTACTTC; CDR3 protein: CASSLVGGGEQYF
J gene: TRBJ2-7; V gene: TRBV3-1/TRBV3-2; D gene: -; CDR3 length: 15; clone size: -; CDR3 DNA: TGTGCCAGCAGCCAAGTTTGGGGGACACCCTACGAGCAGTACTTC; CDR3 protein: CASSQVWGTPYEQYF
J gene: TRBJ2-3; V gene: TRBV4-3; D gene: -; CDR3 length: 19; clone size: -; CDR3 DNA: TGCGCCAGCAGCCAAGATCTAAGTGGGGGGCTAGCAAGCACAGATACGCAGTATTTT; CDR3 protein: CASSQDLSGGLASTDTQYF
J gene: TRBJ2-5; V gene: TRBV6-6; D gene: -; CDR3 length: 21; clone size: -; CDR3 DNA: TGTGCCAGCAGCCACCTTCCTCGGACAGGAAGGGGGGGATTAGGGGGAGAGACCCAGTACTTC; CDR3 protein: CASSHLPRTGRGGLGGETQYF
J gene: TRBJ1-2; V gene: TRBV30; D gene: TRBD1; CDR3 length: 14; clone size: -; CDR3 DNA: TGTGCCTGGAGCCCAGGGGGAACTGGTTATGGCTACACCTTC; CDR3 protein: CAWSPGGTGYGYTF
J gene: TRBJ1-2; V gene: TRBV4-1; D gene: -; CDR3 length: 17; clone size: few; CDR3 DNA: TGCGCCAGCAGCCAATCGCCAGTTTCCCAAGCTAACTATGGCTACACCTTC; CDR3 protein: CASSQSPVSQANYGYTF
J gene: TRBJ2-3; V gene: TRBV2; D gene: -; CDR3 length: 14; clone size: -; CDR3 DNA: TGTGCCAGCAGTAACAGGGCTGGCACAGATACGCAGTATTTT; CDR3 protein: CASSNRAGTDTQYF
J gene: TRBJ2-3; V gene: TRBV14; D gene: -; CDR3 length: 17; clone size: -; CDR3 DNA: TGTGCCAGCAGCCAAGAGTGGGGGCTGGGGACTCCGGATACGCAGTATTTT; CDR3 protein: CASSQEWGLGTPDTQYF
J gene: TRBJ1-4; V gene: TRBV4-3; D gene: -; CDR3 length: 16; clone size: few; CDR3 DNA: TGCGCCAGCAGCCAATCAGGGGCGGCAACTAATGAAAAACTGTTTTTT; CDR3 protein: CASSQSGAATNEKLFF
J gene: TRBJ1-1; V gene: TRBV6-2/TRBV6-3; D gene: TRBD1; CDR3 length: 13; clone size: -; CDR3 DNA: TGTGCCAGCAGTCGACAGGGAAACACTGAAGCTTTCTTT; CDR3 protein: CASSRQGNTEAFF